A selection of T cell receptor beta chains follows, all from one sample in a study of cytomegalovirus exposure and HLA in healthy donors. Data came from immunoSEQ multiplex PCR; TCRdb stores just in-frame clones and leaves some out. The table has some 180,000 clones, around three quarters seen once. The sample consisted of PBMCs. Receptor source: a woman younger than 45 in good health and CMV-seropositive. The CDR3 runs from the conserved cysteine through the conserved F or W. The D gene is left open where the match is weak. Clone size is given for some rows only: seen once, a few or many times, or a class if the clone is expanded.

d_call j_call v_call clone_size cdr3_aa
NA TRBJ2-1 TRBV19 NA CASSIQGSSYNEQFF
NA TRBJ1-2 TRBV6-1 NA CASTGTNRTNYGYTF
NA TRBJ2-2 TRBV6-1 NA CASSLDRHRTGELFF
TRBD2 TRBJ2-3 TRBV4-2 NA CASSIVKRGPDTQYF
TRBD2 TRBJ2-3 TRBV5-1 NA CAASGGSSTDTQYF
NA TRBJ2-1 TRBV11-2 few CASSLARYSYNEQFF
TRBD1 TRBJ1-2 TRBV14 NA CASSREARGGYTF
NA TRBJ1-5 TRBV7-2 NA CASSPVRGGPQPQHF
TRBD1 TRBJ2-7 TRBV7-6 NA CASSLGDRGYEQYF
TRBD2 TRBJ2-4 TRBV4-3 NA CASSQDTAGGLVIQYF
NA TRBJ2-3 TRBV7-2 NA CASSLYPATGPTDTQYF
TRBD2 TRBJ2-1 TRBV30 NA CAFGRGDEQFF
TRBD1 TRBJ2-7 TRBV27 NA CASNRQGKAYEQYF
NA TRBJ2-7 TRBV6-6 NA CASSYWDTSYEQYF
TRBD2 TRBJ2-3 TRBV5-1 once CASSRTSGGASTDTQYF
TRBD1 TRBJ1-3 TRBV5-5 NA CASSARGQAGNTIYF